In its sample, the clone carrying this T cell receptor (beta chain) was seen many times. The data belong to a study of T-cell reconstitution after alpha-beta-depleted transplantation in children. During its preparation, the TCRbeta library received unique molecular identifiers. Using its own MiXCR run on the PCR reads, TCRdb lists one record per CDR3 protein. The data contain about 980,000 distinct CDR3 sequences, 25% to 30% of them singletons. The sequence was obtained from a boy under two years old who had a stem cell transplant for SCID, so the T cells may come from the graft donor. Sequencing used PBMCs, mostly from graft donor cells, obtained 360 days after TCRalphabeta/CD19-depleted stem cell transplant.

In DNA, the CDR3 is TGCAGCGTTGGAAGGGACGGCTCTGGGGCCAACGTCCTGACTTTC. It specifies CSVGRDGSGANVLTF. The chain carries TRBV29-1 and TRBJ2-6; D is tentatively TRBD1 or TRBD2 (5 bases each). This CDR3 is built from 15 residues. V was cut by 4 bases and J by 0 bases, with 10 bases left in between. Germline loops: CDR1 SQVTM, CDR2 ANQGSEA.